The sample holds one count of the clone carrying this T cell receptor beta chain. Its target is not known. CDR3 length equals 14 residues. Per germline, CDR1 SGHRS and CDR2 YFSETQ. The V end lost 4 bases, the J end lost 10 bases, and 18 bases lay between the germline ends. Generated by immunoSEQ multiplex PCR, the TCRdb table keeps only in-frame clones and is missing some. The sample holds 120,000 to 150,000 clones, 75% to 90% seen once. This record belongs to a study of T cell responses to AZD1222 COVID-19 vaccine. General study results and limits: Nearly half of spike-specific TCRs reportedly target unmutated variant regions. The study identified only a handful of AZD1222 recipients as seropositive at baseline. Samples come after the peak T cell response, not at day 14. The breadth and depth of Spike-specific TCRs increased once two AZD1222 doses had been given.

The V call is TRBV5-1, the J call TRBJ2-1; D tentatively reads TRBD1 or TRBD2 (5 bases each). Sequenced material: peripheral blood, taken on day 0 of MenACWY control vaccination. The origin of this receptor is an adult in good health. The DNA of the CDR3 is TGCGCCAGCAGCAATGAGGCAGGGTCGGGGGAGCAGTTCTTC. It encodes CASSNEAGSGEQFF.